This note documents a single T cell receptor (beta chain) sequence. CD8 cells regarded as naive lacked CD45RO, were positively chosen for CCR7, and omitted terminally differentiated effector memory CD45RA+ cells. This sample stems from a study of shared clonotypes between healthy human individuals. CDR3 length: 13 residues. Losses at the gene ends were 8 bases for V and 3 bases for J; bases not matched to a gene: 4. CDR1 is MNHNS and CDR2 is SASEGT in the germline V gene. Libraries were prepared by immunoSEQ multiplex PCR; TCRdb keeps only in-frame clonotypes and omits some of them. The data show roughly 2.1 million clones, 90% to 95% seen once.

The genes are TRBV6-1 and TRBJ1-1; 9 positions agree with TRBD1. This clonotype was obtained from a man aged 18 to 35 in good health. Some clones in this sample may be carry-over from other donors' samples. Sequencing was performed on naive CD8+ T cells from PBMCs. The CDR3 is CASLDRGYTEAFF. The CDR3 nucleotides read TGTGCCAGCCTCGACAGGGGGTACACTGAAGCTTTCTTT.